Included here is one TCR beta chain sequence, with context. The antigen remains unidentified. Lactation, pregnancy, other autoimmune disease or uncontrolled infection excluded patients. Diagnoses were established using clinical symptoms, serum thyroxine and TRAb, thyroid ultrasound and orbital computed tomography. This sample was included in a study of T cells in Graves' hyperthyroidism and ophthalmopathy. Study-level results: Ophthalmopathy and stable hyperthyroidism were told apart by a 13 V-J model. Clonotypes that were expanded in thyroid above 0.001 mostly appeared in blood too.

The investigators amplified TCR beta CDR3 regions from RNA transcripts. Initially, a first-round RT-PCR of the TCR CDR3 employed the HTBI primer set. TCRdb used MiXCR to reprocess the multiplex PCR reads, holding one entry per CDR3 protein. The data contain 450,000 to 700,000 distinct CDR3 sequences, just over 45% of them singletons. This CDR3 spans 12 amino acids. Germline assignment: CDR1 SGHKS and CDR2 YYEKEE (reference sequence). The V and J ends lost 2 bases and 4 bases respectively, with 5 bases between them. The source material was peripheral blood or thyroid tissue (not recorded which). J is TRBJ2-3 and V is TRBV5-5; D gene unclear. This TCR derives from an adult woman with Graves' disease, either hyperthyroidism or ophthalmopathy (not recorded which). The DNA for the CDR3 is TGTGCCAGCAGCTTCCAGGCAGATACGCAGTATTTT. Protein sequence: CASSFQADTQYF. The full variable domain, its missing parts supplied by reference TRBV5-5 and TRBJ2-3, is DAGVTQSPTHLIKTRGQQVTLRCSPISGHKSVSWYQQVLGQGPQFIFQYYEKEERGRGNFPDRFSARQFPNYSSELNVNALLLGDSALYLCASSFQADTQYFGPGTRLTVL.